This T cell receptor (beta chain) derives from a study of T-cell reconstitution after alpha-beta-depleted transplantation in children. General study points: Two months or so post-transplant, alpha-beta T cells reportedly derived from several hundred expanded graft clones. Fresh T-cell production supplied most of the T-cell counts and diversity seen one year after transplant.

Only a few counts were recorded for this clonotype. Its antigen is unknown. The TCRbeta library incorporated unique molecular identifiers. TCRdb analysed the PCR reads with MiXCR anew, one entry per CDR3 protein. The sample holds approximately 350,000 distinct CDR3 sequences, around 15% seen once. This clonotype was sampled from a male patient aged 2-15 years who had a stem cell transplant for acute lymphoblastic leukemia, so the T cells may come from the graft donor. The sequenced sample was PBMCs, mostly from graft donor cells, obtained 360 days after TCRalphabeta/CD19-depleted stem cell transplant.

The CDR3, as DNA: TGCAGTGCTTTAAGCCCGTTAGGCACAGATACGCAGTATTTT. Translating gives CSALSPLGTDTQYF. The V gene is TRBV20-1, the J gene TRBJ2-3; D remains ambiguous. There are 14 residues in the CDR3. V gave up 5 bases and J gave up 1 base, with 13 bases separating them. Germline values: CDR1 DFQATT, CDR2 SNEGSKA (reference sequence).